One sample yielded the 7 T cell receptor beta chains listed below, sequenced in a study of blood T cell repertoires in COVID-19. This table comes from immunoSEQ multiplex PCR, and its TCRdb copy is limited to in-frame clones, with some not included. Of more than 85,000 clones listed, under 90% are singletons. Material: peripheral blood. All receptors derive from a woman in her 70s with acute or convalescent COVID-19.

The rearrangement links TRBV7-8 to TRBJ2-7; 13 bases are a match to TRBD2. Germline-derived CDR1 and CDR2 are SGHVS and FQNEAQ. Trimming took 2 bases from V and 3 from J; bases not matched to a gene: 1. This CDR3 spans 15 amino acids. The CDR3 region has the DNA TGTGCCAGCAGCTTAACTAGCGGGAGGGGCTACGAGCAGTACTTC. This codes for CASSLTSGRGYEQYF.

The chain has TRBV19 and TRBJ2-7; D is perhaps TRBD1 (5 bases). CDR1 LNHDA and CDR2 SQIVND come from the germline V gene (reference sequence). Deletions cut 1 base from V and 5 bases from J, with 15 bases between. This CDR3 is built from 15 residues. The CDR3 sequence: CASSIGQGKFNEQYV. The CDR3 nucleotides are TGTGCCAGTAGTATAGGTCAGGGAAAGTTCAACGAGCAGTACGTC.

The chain combines TRBV15 with TRBJ2-7, with 7 positions matching TRBD2. CDR1 and CDR2 from the germline V gene are LNHNV and YYDKDF (reference sequence). Unmatched junction bases numbered 3, after V lost 1 base and J lost 0 bases. CDR3 size: 15 residues. The CDR3 DNA reads as TGTGCCACCAGCAGAGGGGGGACTACCTCCTACGAGCAGTACTTC. Translated: CATSRGGTTSYEQYF. Full variable domain (rest looked up from reference TRBV15 and TRBJ2-7): DAMVIQNPRYQVTQFGKPVTLSCSQTLNHNVMYWYQQKSSQAPKLLFHYYDKDFNNEADTPDNFQSRRPNTSFCFLDIRSPGLGDTAMYLCATSRGGTTSYEQYFGPGTRLTVT.

The chain links TRBV6-5 to TRBJ1-6, with 8 bases fitting TRBD1. CDR3 length equals 13 residues. Germline CDR1 MNHEY, CDR2 SVGAGI. The junction had 7 bases not matched to a gene; V was cut back by 7 bases and J by 11 bases. CDR3 sequence reads: CASIDRGIPPLHF. CDR3 DNA: TGTGCCAGCATCGACAGGGGTATTCCACCCCTCCACTTT.

The CDR3 reads CASSPQGYRMEGGYTF. In DNA, the CDR3 is TGTGCCAGCAGTCCCCAGGGATATCGTATGGAAGGTGGCTACACCTTC. V gene TRBV27 combines with J gene TRBJ1-2; D is possibly TRBD1 (5 bases). CDR1 is MNHEY and CDR2 is SMNVEV in the germline V gene (reference sequence). Trimming stripped 5 bases from V and 7 bases from J, with 23 bases between. The CDR3 length is 16 residues.

The gene calls are TRBV11-2 and TRBJ1-4, with 8 bases fitting TRBD1. V was pared by 6 bases and J by 5 bases, with 11 bases of the junction left unmatched. The germline CDR1 and CDR2 sequences are SGHAT and FQNNGV. The CDR3 extends over 16 amino acids. CDR3 in DNA: TGTGCCAGCAGACCCCTCCGACAGGGGTGGAATGAAAAACTGTTTTTT. It codes for CASRPLRQGWNEKLFF.

This chain links TRBV6-5 with TRBJ2-7, with 11 bases lining up with TRBD2. Germline V gene lookup returns CDR1 MNHEY and CDR2 SVGAGI. The CDR3 has 14 amino acids. V lost 6 bases, J lost 3 bases, and 4 bases stayed unmatched. The CDR3 protein is CASRLAGGIYEQYF. For the CDR3, the DNA is TGTGCCAGCAGGTTAGCGGGAGGGATCTACGAGCAGTACTTC.